This TCR beta chain appears in the sequencing data of a study of human T cells and chemical hapten exposure. Study-level background: Predominantly women, the patients had alopecia areata, totalis or universalis. Overall study results and limits: Counts of TCRs expanded at PT1 correlated positively with patch test score.

Details on this clonotype: What it binds is not known.

Specified time point: pre-sensitization, week 0. Treatment noted: therapeutic diphenylcyclopropenone sensitization with weekly scalp DPC. The germline CDR1 and CDR2 sequences are MDHEN and SYDVKM. This CDR3 region has 14 residues. Deletions cut 6 bases from V and 1 base from J, with 10 bases between. The study used a library that attached unique molecular identifiers to individual cDNA molecules. TCRdb analysed the RACE reads with MiXCR anew, one entry per CDR3 protein. The sample records tens of thousands of distinct CDR3 sequences, around an eighth being singletons. The chain combines TRBV28 with TRBJ1-5, with D tentatively TRBD1 (6 bases). The input for sequencing was whole blood, taken in connection with sensitization to the hapten diphenylcyclopropenone (DPC). This receptor was taken from a woman aged 25 to 45 with alopecia areata. Some clones in this sample may be carry-over from other donors' samples. CDR3 amino acids: CASRLTGSNQPQHF. In DNA, the CDR3 is TGTGCCAGCAGGTTAACAGGGAGCAATCAGCCCCAGCATTTT.